Following are 20 T cell receptor beta chains from one sample sequenced in a study of T cell clonality in common variable immunodeficiency. The table came from immunoSEQ multiplex PCR; TCRdb's copy has only in-frame clones and leaves some out. This sample has fewer than 55,000 clones, each found more than once. Sequencing input: peripheral blood mononuclear cells. The receptor set was obtained from a person aged 18 to 70 in good health.

This clone was detected a few times. Sequencing ends 3 residues short of the CDR3 end; the germline J gene provides the rest. J is TRBJ1-4 and V is TRBV2; no clear D. The CDR3 sequence is 15 residues long. Germline-derived CDR1 and CDR2 are SNHLY and FYNNEI. V lost 4 bases and J lost 7, with 16 bases in between. The sequenced part of the CDR3 DNA is TGTGCCAGCAGTGGAAAAAGGGTGAAGGGTGAAAAA. As protein: CASSGKRVKGEK. The whole CDR3 reads CASSGKRVKGEKLFF.

This clone has at least ten counts. From the germline J gene comes the end of the CDR3, since the read stops 3 residues before it. This chain uses TRBV30 with TRBJ2-7; no clear D gene. Trimming stripped 4 bases from V and 0 bases from J, with 4 bases between. The CDR3 is 11 residues long. Germline V gene lookup returns CDR1 GTSNPN and CDR2 SVGIG (reference sequence). CDR3 DNA (partial): TGTGCCTGGACCAGCTCCTACGAG. It specifies CAWTSSYE. The entire CDR3 sequence reads CAWTSSYEQYF.

This clone was counted at least ten times. The missing CDR3 end, 3 residues past where the read stops, is filled in from the germline J gene. The gene calls are TRBV20-1 and TRBJ2-3; D possibly corresponds to TRBD2 (6 bases). This CDR3 is built from 16 residues. With 5 bases removed from V and 4 bases from J, the gap between germline ends came to 22 bases. CDR1 and CDR2 from the germline V gene are DFQATT and SNEGSKA (reference sequence). The part of the CDR3 DNA that was read is TGCAGTGCTTCGGGACCAACTCTCGGGGGATCAGATACG. Translation: CSASGPTLGGSDT. The whole CDR3 sequence reads CSASGPTLGGSDTQYF.

Many counts were recorded for this clone. The missing CDR3 end, 3 residues past where the read stops, is filled in from the germline J gene. The genes are TRBV7-6 and TRBJ2-5; 9 bases are a match to TRBD2. The CDR3 consists of 16 residues. From germline, CDR1 is SGHVS and CDR2 FNYEAQ. J was trimmed by 3 bases and V by 8 bases; bases with no gene match: 13. The CDR3 here is CASRRRWRGGKETQYF. The covered CDR3 bases are TGTGCCAGCCGTCGCAGGTGGCGGGGGGGGAAAGAGACC.

This clone has at least ten counts. The CDR3 end falls 3 residues outside the read, so it is completed with the germline J gene. The chain has TRBV18 and TRBJ2-7, with 8 bases matching TRBD1. This CDR3 has 15 amino acids. With 0 bases clipped from V and 4 bases from J, the junction kept 5 bases outside the gene matches. Looked up from germline, CDR1 is KGHSH and CDR2 is LQKENI. The CDR3 sequence: CASSPPQGTGYEQYF. The DNA read from the CDR3 is TGTGCCAGCTCACCACCCCAAGGGACAGGTTACGAG.

This clone came up many times. The read halts 3 residues ahead of the CDR3 end, with the missing end drawn from the germline J gene. The chain combines TRBV19 with TRBJ2-3; 7 bases align to TRBD2. Germline assignment: CDR1 LNHDA and CDR2 SQIVND (reference sequence). This CDR3 spans 13 amino acids. V shed 5 bases and J 6 bases; nucleotides not matched to a gene: 5. The CDR3 protein is CASSYILADTQYF. CDR3 DNA, as far as it was read: TGTGCCAGTAGTTATATACTAGCGGATACG.

Turning to this clone: The CDR3 is cut off 3 residues early in the read; its end comes from the germline J gene. The chain is built from TRBV19 and TRBJ2-2; 10 bases fit TRBD1. The germline V gene encodes CDR1 LNHDA and CDR2 SQIVND (reference sequence). The CDR3 extends over 14 amino acids. CDR3 region: CASTGWDRGSPLFF. CDR3 DNA (partial): TGTGCCAGTACCGGATGGGACAGGGGATCACCG.

Ten or more counts support this clone. The read comes to an end 3 residues before the CDR3 does, leaving the germline J gene to fill in the end. The V gene is TRBV29-1, the J gene TRBJ2-1; TRBD1 agrees at 7 bases. This CDR3 is built from 14 residues. Germline assignment: CDR1 SQVTM and CDR2 ANQGSEA. V trimming: 5 bases; J trimming: 6 bases; junction bases outside the gene matches: 10. The CDR3 loop reads CSVLLRQGRNEQFF. The sequenced CDR3 bases are TGCAGCGTTTTATTAAGACAGGGTCGCAATGAG.

This clone was observed at least ten times. The sequence runs out 3 residues before the end of the CDR3; the remainder is reconstructed from the germline J gene. This rearrangement joins TRBV6-2 or TRBV6-3 to TRBJ2-3; TRBD2 aligns across 7 bases. Per germline, CDR1 MNHEY and CDR2 SVGEGT. The CDR3 is 14 amino acids. J gave up 4 bases and V 2 bases, and 3 bases lay outside the gene matches. CDR3 DNA (partial): TGTGCCAGCAGTTACGGGGGGGGTTCAGATACG. Protein product: CASSYGGGSDT. From start to end, the CDR3 is CASSYGGGSDTQYF.

This clone was counted ten times or more. The read stops 3 residues short of the end of the CDR3; the missing end is completed from the germline J gene. This chain connects TRBV5-4 to TRBJ2-5, with D uncertain. V lost 3 bases, J lost 2 bases, and 2 bases lay in between. The CDR3 spans 11 residues. Per germline, CDR1 SGHNT and CDR2 YYREEE (reference sequence). Partial CDR3 DNA: TGTGCCAGCAGCTCGCAAGAGACC. Translation gives CASSSQET. The complete CDR3 protein is CASSSQETQYF.

This clone came up many times. The CDR3 end falls 3 residues outside the read, so it is completed with the germline J gene. The chain combines TRBV5-6 with TRBJ1-2; D unclear. Between the trimmed V and J ends, which lost 0 bases and 4 bases, there was a span of 10 bases. The CDR3 length is 14 residues. The germline CDR1 and CDR2 sequences are SGHDT and YYEEEE. The CDR3 loop reads CASSLAQVLYGYTF. The sequenced CDR3 bases are TGTGCCAGCAGCTTGGCCCAGGTTCTCTATGGC. Together with reference TRBV5-6 and TRBJ1-2, the CDR3 gives the full variable domain: DAGVTQSPTHLIKTRGQQVTLRCSPKSGHDTVSWYQQALGQGPQFIFQYYEEEERQRGNFPDRFSGHQFPNYSSELNVNALLLGDSALYLCASSLAQVLYGYTFGSGTRLTVV.

This clone was seen many times. CDR3 protein: CASSYADSSTDTQYF. CDR3 bases read: TGTGCCAGCAGTTACGCGGACTCCAGCACAGATACG. The V call is TRBV6-2 or TRBV6-3, the J call TRBJ2-3; maybe TRBD2 (5 bases). Sequencing ends 3 residues short of the CDR3 end; the germline J gene provides the rest. The germline V and J ends were trimmed by 2 bases and 0 bases, with 9 bases remaining between them. CDR1 MNHEY and CDR2 SVGEGT come from the germline V gene. CDR3 length: 15 amino acids.

This clone was found many times. The read finishes 3 residues shy of the CDR3 end, and the germline J gene is used to complete it. V usage is TRBV20-1 and J usage is TRBJ1-2; D perhaps matches TRBD1 (5 bases). V was trimmed by 5 bases and J by 7 bases, leaving 20 bases between them. Germline assignment: CDR1 DFQATT and CDR2 SNEGSKA (reference sequence). CDR3 length: 14 amino acids. The DNA read from the CDR3 is TGCAGTGCTGCCGACAGTTTGTCGTCGGGTGGC. Its translation is CSAADSLSSGG. The whole CDR3 sequence reads CSAADSLSSGGYTF.

The CDR3 sequence is CASSRSGKRNTIYF. Partial CDR3 DNA: TGTGCCAGCTCACGGTCAGGAAAAAGGAACACC. The V call is TRBV18, the J call TRBJ1-3; D gene ambiguous. The observed sequence ends 3 residues before the CDR3 terminus, with the missing tail filled in from the germline J gene. Trimming removed 4 bases from V and 7 bases from J, with 14 bases in between. Germline assignment: CDR1 KGHSH and CDR2 LQKENI. The CDR3 has 14 amino acids.

A remark on this clone: Read sequence stops 3 residues before the CDR3 end, and the germline J gene provides the missing end. V and J are TRBV19 and TRBJ1-2; D is perhaps TRBD1 (6 bases). The CDR3 consists of 16 residues. Germline CDR1 and CDR2: LNHDA and SQIVND (reference sequence). The part of the CDR3 DNA that was read is TGTGCCAGTAGTACCCCGACTAGCGGGGGCACAGATACC. Translation: CASSTPTSGGTDT. The CDR3, in full, reads CASSTPTSGGTDTYTF.

This clone was detected ten times or more. Read data end 3 residues before the CDR3 end; the end is taken from the germline J gene. V and J are TRBV14 and TRBJ1-4; tentative D call: TRBD1 (6 bases). The germline gives CDR1 SGHDN, CDR2 FVKESK. With 5 bases removed from V and 6 bases from J, the gap between germline ends came to 13 bases. This CDR3 has 14 amino acids. The covered CDR3 bases are TGTGCCAGCAGCTCCCCCAGGGGACATGAAAAA. Translation gives CASSSPRGHEK. The CDR3 as a whole reads CASSSPRGHEKLFF.

This clone was counted at least ten times. The read falls 3 residues short of the CDR3 end, and the missing part is taken from the germline J gene. The J gene is TRBJ2-6, the V gene TRBV5-3, with TRBD1 matching 9 bases. TRBV5-3 counts as an open reading frame of uncertain function. This CDR3 has 18 residues. J lost 1 base, V lost 5 bases, and 10 bases had no gene match. The covered CDR3 bases are TGTGCCAGAAGACTCCGGGACAGGGTTCTTTCTGGGGCCAACGTC. This gives the protein CARRLRDRVLSGANV. The whole CDR3 protein is CARRLRDRVLSGANVLTF.

There are many counts of this clone. The read finishes 3 residues shy of the CDR3 end, and the germline J gene is used to complete it. The chain joins TRBV5-5 to TRBJ2-7; 10 nucleotides line up with TRBD1. Per the germline V gene, CDR1 is SGHKS and CDR2 is YYEKEE (reference sequence). Trimming at V came to 2 bases and at J to 6 bases, leaving 5 bases not matched to a gene. The CDR3 extends over 14 amino acids. The DNA read from the CDR3 is TGTGCCAGCAGCTTAGGACAGGGGGGCTTCGAG. The encoded protein is CASSLGQGGFE. The entire CDR3 protein reads CASSLGQGGFEQYF.

This clone appeared a few times. The observed sequence ends 3 residues before the CDR3 terminus, with the missing tail filled in from the germline J gene. J is TRBJ1-1 and V is TRBV6-2 or TRBV6-3; D call uncertain. The CDR3 consists of 14 residues. Germline V lookup: CDR1 MNHEY, CDR2 SVGEGT. Trimming removed 1 base from V and 1 base from J, with 7 bases in between. CDR3 DNA, as far as it was read: TGTGCCAGCAGTTACTTACAGTCGAACACTGAA. Encoded protein: CASSYLQSNTE. The full CDR3 protein is CASSYLQSNTEAFF.

This clone was seen ten or more times. CDR3 DNA, as far as it was read: TGCGCCAGCAGCCTCGGGACTCGAGGGTCGGATACG. This gives the protein CASSLGTRGSDT. The full CDR3 reads CASSLGTRGSDTQYF. This chain connects TRBV5-1 to TRBJ2-3; D is perhaps TRBD2 (6 bases). The read finishes 3 residues shy of the CDR3 end, and the germline J gene is used to complete it. Deletions cut 4 bases from V and 6 bases from J, with 18 bases between. Germline CDR1 and CDR2: SGHRS and YFSETQ. This CDR3 has 15 amino acids.